These 23 T cell receptor beta chains were all obtained from the same sample, sequenced in a study of cytomegalovirus exposure and HLA in healthy donors (dated by TCRdb to between 2016 and 2019). The library was generated by the immunoSEQ multiplex PCR assay. For the multiplex PCR, a mixture combining 60 forward primers for TCR Vbeta segments and 13 reverse primers for TCR Jbeta segments was used. TCRdb retrieved this table from immuneACCESS and kept in-frame rearrangements only. Not all clones are present; in checked studies, unresolved V genes account for under half, and no reason is known for the remainder. This sample comprises fewer than 200,000 clones, 70% to 80% of them detected only once. Of the sample, roughly 4.2% falls within the top ten clones. The material sequenced was PBMCs. The receptors were gathered from a man between 40 and 49 years old in good health and CMV-seronegative.

This clone came up a few times. This sequence joins TRBV12-5 and TRBJ1-2; possibly TRBD1 for D (6 bases). There are 13 residues in the CDR3. The germline V and J ends were trimmed by 1 base and 3 bases, with 6 bases remaining between them. Germline V gene sequence: CDR1 LGHNT, CDR2 FRNRAP. CDR3 DNA: TGTGCTAGTGGTTTGGGGACAGACTATGGCTACACCTTC. The encoded protein is CASGLGTDYGYTF.

This clone was detected only a few times. The chain links TRBV9 to TRBJ2-7, with D unresolved. The CDR3 extends over 14 amino acids. V lost 0 bases, J lost 6 bases, and 13 bases lay in between. Looked up from germline, CDR1 is SGDLS and CDR2 is YYNGEE. The CDR3 DNA reads TGTGCCAGCAGCGTAGGGCTAGGTCCGGGCGAGCAGTACTTC. Translating gives CASSVGLGPGEQYF.

The chain has TRBV11-2 and TRBJ2-3, with TRBD1 matching over 9 bases. Germline CDR1 and CDR2: SGHAT and FQNNGV. The CDR3 consists of 12 residues. The trim removed 5 bases at V and 11 bases at J, leaving 5 bases unmatched. The CDR3 here is CASSLGQGKQYF. DNA of the CDR3: TGTGCCAGCAGCCTTGGACAGGGGAAGCAGTATTTT.

This clone was picked up one time. The chain recombines TRBV2 with TRBJ2-1; maybe TRBD2 (5 bases). CDR1 is SNHLY and CDR2 is FYNNEI in the germline V gene. The CDR3 is 14 amino acids. CDR3 in DNA: TGTGCTCACGGGCGGGCAACTTCCTACAATGAGCAGTTCTTC. Amino acids: CAHGRATSYNEQFF.

The V and J genes are TRBV18 and TRBJ1-5, with D hard to call. CDR3 length equals 15 residues. Germline assignment: CDR1 KGHSH and CDR2 LQKENI. V lost 5 bases and J 6 bases, leaving 17 bases between the germline ends. For the CDR3, the DNA is TGTGCCAGCTCATTGGGAGAGCCAGTAGCTCAGCCCCAGCATTTT. Its translation is CASSLGEPVAQPQHF.

As DNA, the CDR3 is TGTGCCAGCAGCTTACTGGACAGGAACACCGGGGAGCTGTTTTTT. Encoded protein: CASSLLDRNTGELFF. The chain couples TRBV5-6 to TRBJ2-2; possible D gene TRBD1, 6 bases. Trimming cost V 2 bases and J 1 base, with 9 bases left between them. The CDR3 is 15 amino acids. CDR1 and CDR2 (germline): SGHDT, YYEEEE.

The chain recombines TRBV13 with TRBJ2-3, with TRBD2 matching over 9 bases. From germline, CDR1 is PRHDT and CDR2 FYEKMQ (reference sequence). Trimming at V came to 2 bases and at J to 6 bases, leaving 3 bases not matched to a gene. The CDR3 is 14 residues long. CDR3 bases: TGTGCCAGCAGCTTATGGCGGGGGGGCGATACGCAGTATTTT. Amino acids: CASSLWRGGDTQYF.

This clone has a single count. Within the sample, other DNA sequences also encode this same CDR3. The rearrangement joins TRBV9 to TRBJ2-7; 9 bases are a match to TRBD1. Trimming cost V 3 bases and J 1 base; bases outside gene matches: 2. The germline gives CDR1 SGDLS, CDR2 YYNGEE. The CDR3 totals 14 residues. CDR3 region: CASSETGGSYEQYF. The CDR3 bases are TGTGCCAGCAGCGAGACAGGGGGGTCCTACGAGCAGTACTTC.

V is TRBV11-2 and J is TRBJ2-2; D is perhaps TRBD2 (6 bases). The V gene's germline CDR1 is SGHAT and CDR2 FQNNGV. The V end lost 2 bases, the J end lost 7 bases, and 8 bases lay between the germline ends. The CDR3 consists of 13 residues. The CDR3 region has the DNA TGTGCCAGCAGCTTATGGCGGGGCGGGGAGCTGTTTTTT. Protein: CASSLWRGGELFF.

J is TRBJ1-2 and V is TRBV30; 8 nucleotides agree with TRBD1. The CDR3 totals 14 residues. CDR1 is GTSNPN, CDR2 SVGIG, per germline (reference sequence). The V and J ends lost 3 bases and 1 base, in that order; junction bases with no gene match: 4. The CDR3 nucleotides read TGTGCCTGGAGCCCGACAGGGGATAACTATGGCTACACCTTC. It is translated as CAWSPTGDNYGYTF.

The CDR3 DNA is TGTGCCAGCTGGGCAGGGGGCAACTATGGCTACACCTTC. Translation gives CASWAGGNYGYTF. This sequence joins TRBV2 and TRBJ1-2; 8 bases align to TRBD1. This CDR3 is built from 13 residues. Trimming at V came to 8 bases and at J to 2 bases, leaving 4 bases not matched to a gene. Germline CDR1 and CDR2: SNHLY and FYNNEI.

The chain is built from TRBV9 and TRBJ2-1; D not resolved. CDR3 length: 14 residues. V lost 1 base, J lost 0 bases, and 5 bases lay in between. Germline CDR1 reads SGDLS; CDR2 reads YYNGEE. CDR3 coding DNA: TGTGCCAGCAGCGTATCTAGCTCCTACAATGAGCAGTTCTTC. Its translation is CASSVSSSYNEQFF.

V gene TRBV7-9 combines with J gene TRBJ2-5, with 7 bases identical to TRBD1. This CDR3 region has 14 residues. Trimming removed 3 bases from V and 1 base from J; junction bases left unmatched: 2. In germline, CDR1 is SEHNR, CDR2 FQNEAQ (reference sequence). This CDR3 is CASSFGQVQETQYF. The CDR3 DNA reads as TGTGCCAGCAGCTTCGGACAGGTCCAAGAGACCCAGTACTTC.

The V call is TRBV7-3, the J call TRBJ1-2; D may be TRBD1 (6 bases). CDR1 is SGHTA, CDR2 FQGTGA, per germline. The CDR3 extends over 12 amino acids. Trimming pared 10 bases from V and 6 bases from J, leaving 15 bases between. The CDR3 bases are TGTGCCACATCAAGGGGGAATGATGGCTACACCTTC. Translating gives CATSRGNDGYTF.

This chain links TRBV6-5 with TRBJ1-1, with D hard to call. The CDR3 is 16 amino acids. Trimming removed 0 bases at V and 0 bases at J, with 11 bases between. Germline lookup yields CDR1 MNHEY and CDR2 SVGAGI. The CDR3 region is CASSYSAGYMNTEAFF. CDR3 nucleotides: TGTGCCAGCAGTTACTCGGCAGGCTACATGAACACTGAAGCTTTCTTT.

The gene calls are TRBV6-6 and TRBJ1-6; D may be TRBD1 (5 bases). V lost 4 bases and J lost 10, with 20 bases in between. The germline V gene has CDR1 MNHNY and CDR2 SVGAGI (reference sequence). The CDR3 spans 16 residues. The CDR3 loop reads CASSFLGNPGGSPLHF. DNA of the CDR3: TGTGCCAGCAGTTTTCTCGGAAACCCCGGGGGGTCACCCCTCCACTTT.

The chain is built from TRBV7-2 and TRBJ1-1, with D unresolved. This CDR3 has 13 residues. Germline CDR1 is SGHTA and CDR2 is FQGNSA. The ends were cut back, 1 base at V and 1 base at J, with 4 bases in the middle. In DNA form, the CDR3 reads TGTGCCAGCAGCTTAGATAAGAACACTGAAGCTTTCTTT. Protein sequence: CASSLDKNTEAFF.

The V call is TRBV2, the J call TRBJ2-7, with TRBD2 matching 9 bases. This CDR3 contains 14 residues. V was clipped by 6 bases and J by 7 bases; unmatched bases: 10. Germline CDR1 is SNHLY and CDR2 is FYNNEI. CDR3 in DNA: TGTGCCAGCAGGGATAGCGGGGGTCTGAGGGAGCAGTACTTC. Protein sequence: CASRDSGGLREQYF.

The V gene is TRBV6-5, the J gene TRBJ2-5; 10 bases fit TRBD1. There are 15 residues in the CDR3. Germline CDR1 MNHEY, CDR2 SVGAGI. Trimming at V came to 11 bases and at J to 0 bases, leaving 9 bases not matched to a gene. The CDR3 nucleotides read TGTGCCGCCCCCACCGGACAGGGGGACCAAGAGACCCAGTACTTC. Protein product: CAAPTGQGDQETQYF.

The chain employs TRBV6-5 and TRBJ2-1; D remains unclear. Deletions cut 8 bases from V and 0 bases from J, with 14 bases between. The CDR3 has 15 residues. Germline-derived CDR1 and CDR2 are MNHEY and SVGAGI. CDR3 amino acids: CASAVSRLSYNEQFF. The CDR3 coding sequence is TGTGCCAGCGCCGTTAGTCGCCTCTCCTACAATGAGCAGTTCTTC.

The rearrangement links TRBV19 to TRBJ1-5; 12 bases are shared with TRBD1. J lost 4 bases, V lost 5 bases, and 6 bases had no gene match. The germline V gene has CDR1 LNHDA and CDR2 SQIVND (reference sequence). The CDR3 sequence is 16 residues long. CDR3 loop: CASSPRDRGRNQPQHF. The CDR3 DNA follows: TGTGCCAGTAGTCCCCGGGACAGGGGGCGTAATCAGCCCCAGCATTTT. The full variable domain, completed using reference TRBV19 and TRBJ1-5, is DGGITQSPKYLFRKEGQNVTLSCEQNLNHDAMYWYRQDPGQGLRLIYYSQIVNDFQKGDIAEGYSVSREKKESFPLTVTSAQKNPTAFYLCASSPRDRGRNQPQHFGDGTRLSIL.

The sample holds a few counts of this clone. This chain connects TRBV2 to TRBJ1-1; D not resolved. Deletions cut 6 bases from V and 7 bases from J, with 9 bases between. Per the germline V gene, CDR1 is SNHLY and CDR2 is FYNNEI. This CDR3 is 11 amino acids long. CDR3 coding DNA: TGTGCCAGCAGGGTAGGGAGTGAAGCTTTCTTT. Amino acid sequence: CASRVGSEAFF.

The chain couples TRBV19 to TRBJ1-2; D is ambiguous. The V end lost 3 bases, the J end lost 6 bases, and 8 bases lay between the germline ends. Germline CDR1 and CDR2: LNHDA and SQIVND (reference sequence). This CDR3 contains 12 residues. CDR3 amino acids: CASSIGGNGYTF. CDR3 in DNA: TGTGCCAGTAGTATTGGAGGAAATGGCTACACCTTC. Full variable domain (rest looked up from reference TRBV19 and TRBJ1-2): DGGITQSPKYLFRKEGQNVTLSCEQNLNHDAMYWYRQDPGQGLRLIYYSQIVNDFQKGDIAEGYSVSREKKESFPLTVTSAQKNPTAFYLCASSIGGNGYTFGSGTRLTVV.